This TCR beta chain was documented in a study of blood T cell repertoires in COVID-19. At the level of the study: Some COVID-19 samples were acute and others convalescent; all came from the United States, Italy and Spain. The cDNA or gDNA used as material had been derived from T cells, B-cell-depleted T cells, or PBMCs.

This clone appeared a single time. How the authors handled the data: How many nucleated cells were present was estimated from reference gene primer amplification. The table came from immunoSEQ multiplex PCR; TCRdb's copy has only in-frame clones and leaves some out. V and J calls and clone size are those listed in that table; D and trimming were worked out from the DNA. This sample yields some 150,000 clones, of which 88% are seen a single time; 8% to 11% belongs to the top ten. J lost 5 bases, V lost 3 bases, and 6 bases had no gene match. This CDR3 has 14 amino acids. From germline, CDR1 is MDHEN and CDR2 SYDVKM.

Sequencing used peripheral blood. The receptor was isolated from a man aged 50 to 59 with active or convalescent COVID-19. The V and J genes are TRBV28 and TRBJ2-5; the match to TRBD2 covers 7 bases. CDR3 DNA: TGTGCCAGCAGTTTGGGGGGAGGGAGTGAGACCCAGTACTTC. Its translation: CASSLGGGSETQYF.